This record concerns one T cell receptor beta chain sequence. What antigen it recognizes has not been identified. Per-nucleotide qualities are absent, and no much larger clonotype sits a single base away. This sample was taken from a study of blood T cell repertoires in COVID-19 (TCRdb year 2020). Background on the whole study: Collaborator samples came from the United States, Italy and Spain and covered acute and convalescent phases of COVID-19. The sample metadata nearly always contained a de-identified subject ID, COVID-19 status, age in years and sex. The samples were drawn from two sources: the first 160 participants of the ongoing ImmuneRACE study, and fewer than 1,500 subjects contributed by 6 global collaborators. A freely available public database, intended as a resource for researchers studying the immune response to SARS-CoV-2, is where the repertoires were released. The material from the prospective study consisted of cDNA or gDNA derived from T cells, B-cell-depleted T cells, or PBMCs. Deeply sampled blood TCRbeta repertoires from subjects exposed to, actively infected with, or recovered from COVID-19 were included in the dataset. HLA class I and class II types, where available, came from metadata supplied by the sample provider rather than from assay-based typing. The paper as a whole reports these results and caveats: The amount of clinical and demographic metadata varied by source and participant and was provided uncurated.

The immunoSEQ Assay, a bias-controlled multiplex PCR, was used to amplify TCRbeta CDR3 regions from genomic DNA. The authors processed their data as follows. Nucleated cell counts per sample were estimated from amplification of reference gene primers within the assay. To quantify the absolute abundance of each unique TCRbeta CDR3 rearrangement, sequence reads were collapsed and filtered. Productive Simpson clonality was computed per sample as the square root of Simpson's diversity index over productive rearrangements. TCRdb carries this immuneACCESS record with in-frame sequences only. Its versions omit some clonotypes, under half of them owing to an unresolved V gene in the studies checked, with the rest unexplained. V and J calls and clone size are copied from that table; D and trimming were computed from the DNA. The sample table shows fewer than 400,000 clones, and 89% are seen once. The ten most abundant clones make up roughly 5.3% of the sample.

The CDR3 spans 12 residues, from the cysteine through the phenylalanine. Here the CDR3 DNA is all that survives: 36 bases in frame from base 1. CDR1 and CDR2, per the germline V gene, are KGHDR and SFDVKD. V loses 11 bases of germline sequence and J loses 2 bases, and the interval between the two ends is 11 bases. Participants in the prospective study were aged about 18 to 95 years, lived in 20 to 30 United States geographic areas, and enrolled through a virtual design. In the prospective study, participants were assigned to cohorts based on the clinical history participants reported in a screening survey and a study questionnaire. ImmuneRACE Cohort 3 recovered participants were defined by two consecutive negative NP/OP PCR tests, healthcare professional clearance, or symptom resolution. In the prospective study, mobile phlebotomists collected whole blood, serum and a nasopharyngeal or oropharyngeal swab from each participant. Prospective study participants could optionally give additional blood draws and questionnaires over an approximately two-month period. Prospective study blood samples were shipped either frozen or at room temperature before DNA extraction.

The chain was built from TRBV24-1 and TRBJ1-2; too little of a D gene remains to name it. The specimen was PBMCs or T cells enriched from blood (not recorded which). This TCR was recovered from a man in his sixties who had recovered from COVID-19. The CDR3 loop reads CARKTVNYGYTF. DNA sequence: TGTGCCAGAAAAACAGTGAACTATGGCTACACCTTC.